This T cell receptor (beta chain) is drawn from a study of cytomegalovirus exposure and HLA in healthy donors. Study results and caveats: The study designated 150 or so TCR beta chains cytomegalovirus-associated. In vitro confirmation showed a few CMV-associated chains to be CMV antigen specific.

The protocol was immunoSEQ multiplex PCR, while the TCRdb copy is restricted to in-frame clones and leaves out a portion. The table includes about 180,000 clones, about 85% detected once. Trimming pared 5 bases from V and 4 bases from J, leaving 12 bases between. The CDR3 consists of 13 residues. The V gene's germline CDR1 is LNHDA and CDR2 SQIVND (reference sequence). With regard to this clone: Its target is not known.

V usage is TRBV19 and J usage is TRBJ2-7; maybe TRBD2 (5 bases). Sample: PBMCs. The clonotype comes from a man in his late teens or twenties in good health and CMV-seropositive. The CDR3, as DNA: TGTGCCAGTAGTGCCGGGGTAACGTACGAGCAGTACTTC. As protein: CASSAGVTYEQYF.